This TCR beta chain stems from a study of blood T cell repertoires in COVID-19. The authors' processing: Scientists estimated how many nucleated cells there were by amplifying reference gene primers. The protocol was immunoSEQ multiplex PCR, while the TCRdb copy is restricted to in-frame clones and leaves out a portion. V, J and clone size reflect that table, while D and trimming were determined from the DNA. The table has roughly 84,000 clones, approximately 71% seen once. Per germline, CDR1 SGHKS and CDR2 YYEKEE (reference sequence). V was shortened by 0 bases and J by 6 bases, with 15 bases between the two germline ends. The length of the CDR3 is 16 residues.

The sequenced sample consisted of peripheral blood. This TCR was recovered from a woman aged 45 to 65 with acute or convalescent COVID-19. This chain links TRBV5-5 with TRBJ2-2; TRBD2 might be the D (5 bases). CDR3 amino acids: CASSLAMEAVAGELFF. The CDR3 nucleotides read TGTGCCAGCAGCTTGGCCATGGAGGCAGTCGCCGGGGAGCTGTTTTTT.